This TCR beta chain came from a study of T cells in narcolepsy (dated by TCRdb to the late 2010s). Turning to the overall study: Patients with narcolepsy type 1 or type 2 (NT1, NT2) and healthy control donors were enrolled in the study. To look for autoreactive T cells in narcolepsy patients that target self-antigens of hypocretin neurons (hypocretin, TRIB2), the study used TCR Vbeta sequencing to follow clonotypes in blood and CSF.

The protocol used for the library was the immunoSEQ multiplex PCR assay. TCRdb obtained this table from immuneACCESS and retained in-frame rearrangements with V and J assigned. These tables miss some clones; where compared with another copy, unresolved V genes account for less than half of the shortfall, and the remainder is unexplained. Within this sample are just over 20,000 clones, with 92% of them counted one time only. More than 0.9% of the sample comes from the top ten. Summary of the overall study and its limitations: Certain blood memory CD4+ repertoires from patients and controls had no sequences that matched autoreactive T cell clones. Autoreactive clonotypes were reported to be detected serially in the blood of the same patients and of different patients, but not in the blood of healthy controls. Patients and controls had comparable numbers of sequenced blood memory CD4+ clonotypes, averaging about 37,000 and 33,000, respectively. HCRT-specific and TRIB2-specific autoreactive clonotypes were highlighted in plots that compared CD4+ T cell clonotypes in CSF versus blood from the same patient.

For this clone: Its target antigen remains unknown. Base quality data are lacking; no much larger clone is found one base away.

For TCR Vbeta sequencing, memory CD4+ T cells were sorted ex vivo from the peripheral blood of narcolepsy patients and healthy controls. The sequencing sample was made of CD45RA- memory CD4+ T cells from PBMCs. In the paper's terms, the cell subset or site label means: memory T cells sorted ex vivo from peripheral blood. The source is a human donor with narcolepsy.

The CDR3 loop reads CASKSAARGRGNTIYF. The DNA sequence is given as TGTGCCAGTAAATCCGCGGCTCGGGGGCGCGGAAACACCATATATTTT. The chain joins TRBV19 to TRBJ1-3; TRBD1 is a weak D gene call, 6 bases matching. The germline ends are 20 bases apart after V is trimmed by 7 bases and J by 4 bases. CDR1 and CDR2 are drawn from the germline V gene (reference sequence): LNHDA, SQIVND. Taken from cysteine to phenylalanine, the CDR3 has 16 residues. CDR3 DNA is the only sequence kept; it has 48 bases, read in frame from the first base. Extended through the reference TRBV19 and TRBJ1-3 proteins, this CDR3 yields the full variable domain: DGGITQSPKYLFRKEGQNVTLSCEQNLNHDAMYWYRQDPGQGLRLIYYSQIVNDFQKGDIAEGYSVSREKKESFPLTVTSAQKNPTAFYLCASKSAARGRGNTIYFGEGSWLTVV.